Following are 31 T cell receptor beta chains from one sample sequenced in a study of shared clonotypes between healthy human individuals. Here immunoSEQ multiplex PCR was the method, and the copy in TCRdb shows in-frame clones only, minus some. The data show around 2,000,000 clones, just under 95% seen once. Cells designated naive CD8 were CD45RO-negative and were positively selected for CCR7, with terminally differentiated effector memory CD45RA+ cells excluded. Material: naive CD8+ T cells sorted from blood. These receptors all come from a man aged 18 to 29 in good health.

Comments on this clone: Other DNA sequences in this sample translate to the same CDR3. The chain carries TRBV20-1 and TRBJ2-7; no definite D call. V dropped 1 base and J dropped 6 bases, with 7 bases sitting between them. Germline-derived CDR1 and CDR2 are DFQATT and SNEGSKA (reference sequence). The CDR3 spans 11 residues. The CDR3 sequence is CSARAGSEQYF. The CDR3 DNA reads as TGCAGTGCTAGAGCAGGATCCGAGCAGTACTTC.

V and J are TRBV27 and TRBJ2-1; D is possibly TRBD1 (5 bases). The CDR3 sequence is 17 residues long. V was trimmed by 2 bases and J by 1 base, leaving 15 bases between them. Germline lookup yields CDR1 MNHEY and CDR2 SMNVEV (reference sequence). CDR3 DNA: TGTGCCAGCAGTTTAGAATTAGGGTCAGGGTCCTACAATGAGCAGTTCTTC. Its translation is CASSLELGSGSYNEQFF.

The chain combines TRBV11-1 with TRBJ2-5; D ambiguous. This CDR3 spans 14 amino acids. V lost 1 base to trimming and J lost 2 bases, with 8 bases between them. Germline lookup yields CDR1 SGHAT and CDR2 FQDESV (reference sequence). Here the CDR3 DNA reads TGTGCCAGCAGCTTAGGGGCAGGACAAGAGACCCAGTACTTC. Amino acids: CASSLGAGQETQYF.

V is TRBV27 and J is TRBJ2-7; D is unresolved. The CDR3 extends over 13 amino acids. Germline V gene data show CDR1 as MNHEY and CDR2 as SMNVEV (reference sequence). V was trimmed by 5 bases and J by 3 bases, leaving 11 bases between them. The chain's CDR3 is CASSPLQSYEQYF. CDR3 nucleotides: TGTGCCAGCAGTCCACTACAGAGCTACGAGCAGTACTTC.

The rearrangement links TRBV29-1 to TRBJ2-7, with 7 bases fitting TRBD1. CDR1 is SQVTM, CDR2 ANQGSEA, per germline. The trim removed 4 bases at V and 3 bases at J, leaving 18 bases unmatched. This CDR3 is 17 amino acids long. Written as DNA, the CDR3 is TGCAGCGTTGGGGGCATATATAAGGGGGCACCAATCTACGAGCAGTACTTC. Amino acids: CSVGGIYKGAPIYEQYF.

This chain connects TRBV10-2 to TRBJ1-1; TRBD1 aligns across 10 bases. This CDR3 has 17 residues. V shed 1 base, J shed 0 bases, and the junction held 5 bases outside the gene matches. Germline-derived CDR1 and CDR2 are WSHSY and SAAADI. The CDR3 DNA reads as TGCGCCAGCAGTGAGTGGGGGACAGGGGCGATGAACACTGAAGCTTTCTTT. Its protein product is CASSEWGTGAMNTEAFF.

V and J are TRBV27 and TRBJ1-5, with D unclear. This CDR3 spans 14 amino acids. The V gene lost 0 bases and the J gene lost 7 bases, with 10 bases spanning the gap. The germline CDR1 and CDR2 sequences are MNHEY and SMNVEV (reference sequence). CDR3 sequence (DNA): TGTGCCAGCAGTTTATCCAGGTCGGGGCAGCCCCAGCATTTT. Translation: CASSLSRSGQPQHF.

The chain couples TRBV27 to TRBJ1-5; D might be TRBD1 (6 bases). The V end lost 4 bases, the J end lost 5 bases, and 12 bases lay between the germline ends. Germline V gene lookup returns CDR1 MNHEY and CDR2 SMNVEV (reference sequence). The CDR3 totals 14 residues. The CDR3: CASSSEGGDQPQHF. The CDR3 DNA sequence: TGTGCCAGCAGTTCGGAGGGGGGCGATCAGCCCCAGCATTTT.

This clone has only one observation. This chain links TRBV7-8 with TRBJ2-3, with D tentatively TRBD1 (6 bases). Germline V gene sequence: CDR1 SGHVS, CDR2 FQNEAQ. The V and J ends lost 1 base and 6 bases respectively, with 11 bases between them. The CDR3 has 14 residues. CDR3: CASSLDPGADTQYF. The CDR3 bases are TGTGCCAGCAGCTTAGATCCAGGGGCCGATACGCAGTATTTT.

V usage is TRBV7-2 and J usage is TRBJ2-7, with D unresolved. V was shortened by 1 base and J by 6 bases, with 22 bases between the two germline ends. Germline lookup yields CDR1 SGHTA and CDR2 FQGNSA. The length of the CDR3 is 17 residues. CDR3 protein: CASSLGPPGSPLAEQYF. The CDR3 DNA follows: TGTGCCAGCAGCTTAGGGCCCCCGGGTTCTCCTCTCGCCGAGCAGTACTTC.

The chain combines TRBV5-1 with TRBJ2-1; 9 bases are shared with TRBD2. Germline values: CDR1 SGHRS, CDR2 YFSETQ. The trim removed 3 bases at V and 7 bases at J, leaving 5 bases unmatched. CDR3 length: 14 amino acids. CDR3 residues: CASSYSGGGNEQFF. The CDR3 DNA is TGCGCCAGCAGCTATAGCGGGGGTGGGAATGAGCAGTTCTTC. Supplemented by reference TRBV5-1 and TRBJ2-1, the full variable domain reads KAGVTQTPRYLIKTRGQQVTLSCSPISGHRSVSWYQQTPGQGLQFLFEYFSETQRNKGNFPGRFSGRQFSNSRSEMNVSTLELGDSALYLCASSYSGGGNEQFFGPGTRLTVL.

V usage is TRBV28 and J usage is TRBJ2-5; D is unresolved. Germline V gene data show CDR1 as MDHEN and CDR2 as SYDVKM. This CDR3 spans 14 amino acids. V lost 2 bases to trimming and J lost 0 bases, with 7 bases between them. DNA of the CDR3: TGTGCCAGCAGTTTAATCTGGGACCAAGAGACCCAGTACTTC. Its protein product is CASSLIWDQETQYF.

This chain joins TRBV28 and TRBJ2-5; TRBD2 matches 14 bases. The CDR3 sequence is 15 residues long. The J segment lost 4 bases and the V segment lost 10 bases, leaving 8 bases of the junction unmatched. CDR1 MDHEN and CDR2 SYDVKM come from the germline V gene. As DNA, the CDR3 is TGTGCCACTAGGCTCGGACTAGCGGGAGGAGAGACCCAGTACTTC. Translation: CATRLGLAGGETQYF.

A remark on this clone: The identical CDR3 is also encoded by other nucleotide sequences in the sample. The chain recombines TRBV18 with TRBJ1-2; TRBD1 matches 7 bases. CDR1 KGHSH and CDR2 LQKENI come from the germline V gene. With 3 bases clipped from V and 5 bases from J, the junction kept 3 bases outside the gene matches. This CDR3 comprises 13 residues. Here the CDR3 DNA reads TGTGCCAGCTCACCGGCAGGGGGGTATGGCTACACCTTC. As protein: CASSPAGGYGYTF.

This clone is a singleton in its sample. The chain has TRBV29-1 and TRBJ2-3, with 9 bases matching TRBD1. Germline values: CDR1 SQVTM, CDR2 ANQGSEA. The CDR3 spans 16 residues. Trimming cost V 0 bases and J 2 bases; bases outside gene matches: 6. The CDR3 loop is CSVEDPGQGDTDTQYF. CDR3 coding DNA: TGCAGCGTTGAAGATCCGGGACAGGGAGACACAGATACGCAGTATTTT.

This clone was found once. The CDR3 DNA is TGTGCCAGCAGTGTTCACAGGGGGCTCTCCTACGAGCAGTACTTC. Its translation: CASSVHRGLSYEQYF. This chain connects TRBV6-1 to TRBJ2-7, with 9 nucleotides matching TRBD1. CDR1 MNHNS and CDR2 SASEGT come from the germline V gene. The CDR3 length is 15 residues. V was pared by 4 bases and J by 0 bases, with 4 bases of the junction left unmatched.

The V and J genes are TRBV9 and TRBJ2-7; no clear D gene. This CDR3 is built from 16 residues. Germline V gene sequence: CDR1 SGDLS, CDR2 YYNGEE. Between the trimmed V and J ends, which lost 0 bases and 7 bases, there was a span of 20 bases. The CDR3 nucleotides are TGTGCCAGCAGCGTAGGTGGGTATGGATCGCTTAGGGAGCAGTACTTC. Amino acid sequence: CASSVGGYGSLREQYF.

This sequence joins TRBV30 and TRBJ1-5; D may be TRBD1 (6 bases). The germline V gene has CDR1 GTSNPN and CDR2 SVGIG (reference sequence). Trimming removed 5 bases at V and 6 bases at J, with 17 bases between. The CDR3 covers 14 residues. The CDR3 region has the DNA TGTGCCTGGGATACAGGGATTTCAGGTCAGCCCCAGCATTTT. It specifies CAWDTGISGQPQHF.

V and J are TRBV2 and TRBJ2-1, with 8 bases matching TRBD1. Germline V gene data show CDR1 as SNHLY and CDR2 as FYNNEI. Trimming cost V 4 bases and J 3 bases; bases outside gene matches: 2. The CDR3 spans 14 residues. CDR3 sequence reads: CASSGTGYYNEQFF. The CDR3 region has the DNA TGTGCCAGCAGTGGGACAGGGTACTACAATGAGCAGTTCTTC.

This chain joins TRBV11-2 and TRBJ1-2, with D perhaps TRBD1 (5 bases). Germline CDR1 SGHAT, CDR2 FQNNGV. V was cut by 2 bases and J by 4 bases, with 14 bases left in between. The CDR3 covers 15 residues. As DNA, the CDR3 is TGTGCCAGCAGCTTAACAGGCCTCGGGGGCTATGGCTACACCTTC. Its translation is CASSLTGLGGYGYTF.

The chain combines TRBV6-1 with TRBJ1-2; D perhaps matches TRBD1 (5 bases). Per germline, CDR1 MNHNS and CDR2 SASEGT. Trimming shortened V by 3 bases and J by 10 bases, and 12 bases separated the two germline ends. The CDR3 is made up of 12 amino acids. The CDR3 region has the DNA TGTGCCAGCAGTGACGGACAAGCTACCTACACCTTC. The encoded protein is CASSDGQATYTF.

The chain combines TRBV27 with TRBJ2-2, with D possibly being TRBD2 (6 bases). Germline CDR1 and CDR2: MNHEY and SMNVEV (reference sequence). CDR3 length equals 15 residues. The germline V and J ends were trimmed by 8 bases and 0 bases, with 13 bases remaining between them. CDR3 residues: CASSLGGPNTGELFF. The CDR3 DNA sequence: TGTGCCAGCTCCCTGGGGGGTCCGAACACCGGGGAGCTGTTTTTT.

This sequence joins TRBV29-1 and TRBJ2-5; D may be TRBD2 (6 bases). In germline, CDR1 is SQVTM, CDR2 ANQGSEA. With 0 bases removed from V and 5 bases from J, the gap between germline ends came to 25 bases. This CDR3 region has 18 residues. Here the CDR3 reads CSVEESRFRDSHLETQYF. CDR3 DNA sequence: TGCAGCGTTGAAGAAAGTCGGTTTAGGGACTCCCATTTGGAGACCCAGTACTTC.

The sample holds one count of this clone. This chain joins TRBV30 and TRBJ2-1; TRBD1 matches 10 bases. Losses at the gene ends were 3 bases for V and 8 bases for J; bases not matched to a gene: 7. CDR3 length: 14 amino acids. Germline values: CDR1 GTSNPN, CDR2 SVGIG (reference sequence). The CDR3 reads CAWRPGQGTDEQFF. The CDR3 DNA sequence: TGTGCCTGGAGGCCGGGACAGGGGACCGATGAGCAGTTCTTC.

CDR3 sequence (DNA): TGCGCCAGCAGCCTACGGACTAACGGGTACTCCTACAATGAGCAGTTCTTC. Translation gives CASSLRTNGYSYNEQFF. The genes are TRBV4-3 and TRBJ2-1; the D gene is possibly TRBD2 (6 bases). Germline CDR1 reads LGHNA; CDR2 reads YSLEER. V was pared by 4 bases and J by 0 bases, with 16 bases between. The CDR3 length is 17 residues.

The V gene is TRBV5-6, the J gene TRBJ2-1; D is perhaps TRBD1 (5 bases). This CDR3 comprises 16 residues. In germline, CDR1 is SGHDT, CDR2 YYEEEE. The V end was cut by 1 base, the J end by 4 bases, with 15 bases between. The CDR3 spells CASSLPFRQGYNEQFF. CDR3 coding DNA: TGTGCCAGCAGCTTGCCGTTTCGCCAGGGATACAATGAGCAGTTCTTC.

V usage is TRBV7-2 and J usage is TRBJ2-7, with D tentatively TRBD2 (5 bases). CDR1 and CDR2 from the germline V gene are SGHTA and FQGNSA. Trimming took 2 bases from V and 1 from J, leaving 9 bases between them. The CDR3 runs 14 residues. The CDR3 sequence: CASSLYRGSYEQYF. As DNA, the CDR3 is TGTGCCAGCAGCTTATATCGGGGATCCTACGAGCAGTACTTC.

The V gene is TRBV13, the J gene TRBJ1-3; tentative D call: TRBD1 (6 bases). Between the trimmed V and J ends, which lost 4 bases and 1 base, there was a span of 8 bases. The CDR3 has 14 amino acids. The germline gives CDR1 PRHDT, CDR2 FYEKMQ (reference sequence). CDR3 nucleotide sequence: TGTGCCAGCAGCTCAGGGGATTCTGGAAACACCATATATTTT. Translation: CASSSGDSGNTIYF.

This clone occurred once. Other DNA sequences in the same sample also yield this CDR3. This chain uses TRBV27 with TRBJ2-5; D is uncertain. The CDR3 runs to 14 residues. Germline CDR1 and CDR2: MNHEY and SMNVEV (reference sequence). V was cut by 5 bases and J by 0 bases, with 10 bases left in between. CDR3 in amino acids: CASSLLGNQETQYF. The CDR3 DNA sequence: TGTGCCAGCAGTCTCCTAGGAAACCAAGAGACCCAGTACTTC.

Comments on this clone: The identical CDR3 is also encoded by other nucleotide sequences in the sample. The CDR3 nucleotides are TGTGCCAGCAGTTGGACCGGGAACACTGAAGCTTTCTTT. This codes for CASSWTGNTEAFF. This chain uses TRBV28 with TRBJ1-1; the D is unclear. V dropped 4 bases and J dropped 1 base, with 7 bases sitting between them. The germline gives CDR1 MDHEN, CDR2 SYDVKM. This CDR3 is 13 amino acids long.

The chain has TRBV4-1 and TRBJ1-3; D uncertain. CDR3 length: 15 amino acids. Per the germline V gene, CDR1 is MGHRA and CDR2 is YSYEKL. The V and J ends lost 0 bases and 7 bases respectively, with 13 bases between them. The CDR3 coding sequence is TGCGCCAGCAGCCAAGAATTAAATTTCCGTAACACCATATATTTT. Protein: CASSQELNFRNTIYF.